This T cell receptor beta chain was identified during a study of blood T cell repertoires in COVID-19 (dated by TCRdb to about 2020). Regarding the study in general: Collaborator samples came from the United States, Italy and Spain and covered acute and convalescent phases of COVID-19. Samples were obtained from the ongoing ImmuneRACE study (first 160 participants) and from over 1,000 subjects provided by 6 global collaborators. Subjects who had been exposed to COVID-19, were actively infected with it, or had recovered from it provided the deeply sampled blood TCRbeta repertoires that made up the dataset. The repertoires were made available in a free public database intended to serve as a resource for research on the immune response to SARS-CoV-2. HLA class I and class II types, where available, came from metadata supplied by the sample provider rather than from assay-based typing. The material from the prospective study consisted of cDNA or gDNA derived from T cells, B-cell-depleted T cells, or PBMCs. The sample metadata nearly always contained a de-identified subject ID, COVID-19 status, age in years and sex.

TCRbeta CDR3 regions were amplified from genomic DNA using the immunoSEQ Assay, a bias-controlled multiplex PCR. The study's processing was this. The number of nucleated cells in each sample was estimated from the amplification of reference gene primers within the assay. To quantify the absolute abundance of each unique TCRbeta CDR3 rearrangement, sequence reads were collapsed and filtered. For each sample, productive Simpson clonality was calculated as the square root of Simpson's diversity index over productive rearrangements. Imported from immuneACCESS, the table was reduced by TCRdb to in-frame sequences with V and J called. These copies leave out some clones; in studies compared against another copy, an unresolved V gene accounts for under half, and the cause of the remainder is not known. The V and J calls and the clone size are those of that table, but D and trimming were determined from the DNA. This sample is represented by approximately 300,000 clones; roughly 90% of them were singletons. Together, the top ten hold roughly 5.2% of the sample.

Participants in the prospective study were aged 18 to 89 years, lived in under 30 United States geographic areas, and enrolled through a virtual design. In the prospective study, participants were assigned to cohorts based on the clinical history participants reported in a screening survey and a study questionnaire. For ImmuneRACE Cohort 3, a participant was defined as recovered based on two consecutive negative NP/OP PCR tests, clearance by a healthcare professional, or resolution of symptoms. Mobile phlebotomists in the prospective study collected whole blood, serum and a nasopharyngeal or oropharyngeal swab from every participant. Over an approximately 2-month period, participants in the prospective study had the option of providing additional blood draws and questionnaires. Blood samples from the prospective study were shipped frozen or at room temperature prior to DNA extraction. The full study reports these points: Clinical and demographic metadata were provided uncurated, with the amount varying by source and participant.

V ends up 3 bases short and J 6 bases short, with an unmatched junction base count of 12. Via the germline V gene, CDR1 is MDHEN and CDR2 SYDVKM. The cysteine opens and the phenylalanine closes a CDR3 of 16 amino acids. The retained sequence is limited to the CDR3, 48 bases, with the frame set at the first base. Points on this clone: Its cognate antigen has yet to be identified. Base qualities are not at hand, and no much larger clone is one base apart.

The specimen sequenced was PBMCs or T cells enriched from blood (not recorded which). This receptor was taken from a man between 60 and 70 years old who had recovered from COVID-19. The chain was built from TRBV28 and TRBJ2-3; 7 middle bases align to TRBD2. This receptor carries the CDR3 CASSFMGWTSVDTQYF. The nucleotide sequence reads as follows: TGTGCCAGCAGTTTTATGGGGTGGACTAGTGTGGATACGCAGTATTTT.